This TCR beta chain was sequenced in a study of OX40 agonist ivuxolimab in advanced cancers. Findings of the study overall: Partial responders dosed at 0.1-3.0 mg/kg displayed clonal expansion ranking among the lowest. CD8+ T cells showed, on average, more clonal expansion than CD4+ cells.

This CDR3 contains 14 residues. Germline V lookup: CDR1 LGHNA, CDR2 YSLEER. Libraries were prepared by immunoSEQ multiplex PCR; TCRdb keeps only in-frame clonotypes and omits some of them. The data show 13,000 or so clones, 82% seen once. The count of this clone is one. Antigen unknown. The sample in question was CD4+ or CD8+ T cells sorted from blood, obtained in a trial of the OX40 agonist ivuxolimab. The J gene is TRBJ2-5, the V gene TRBV4-3; D remains ambiguous. The J call may be mistaken, given a closer DNA end match to TRBJ2-7. The clonotype comes from an adult with an advanced solid tumor such as melanoma, head and neck, liver or kidney cancer. In DNA, the CDR3 is TGCGCCAGCAGCCACGTCTCCAACTCCTACGAGCAGTACTTC. Its protein is CASSHVSNSYEQYF.